These 10 T cell receptor beta chains were all obtained from the same sample, sequenced in a study of blood T cell repertoires in COVID-19. Some clones are missing from TCRdb's copy, which holds only in-frame ones; the method was immunoSEQ multiplex PCR. The profile shows 200,000 to 250,000 clones, around 87% of them singletons. Specimen: peripheral blood. Receptors originate from a woman between 45 and 65 years old with COVID-19, enrolled during active disease.

V is TRBV19 and J is TRBJ1-1; D is unclear. The CDR3 contains 16 residues. The germline CDR1 and CDR2 sequences are LNHDA and SQIVND (reference sequence). Trimming shortened V by 0 bases and J by 1 base, and 12 bases separated the two germline ends. The CDR3 sequence is CASSIDPRRSNTEAFF. For the CDR3, the DNA is TGTGCCAGTAGTATAGACCCCCGGAGGTCGAACACTGAAGCTTTCTTT.

The chain carries TRBV4-2 and TRBJ2-1, with D possibly being TRBD2 (5 bases). Germline V gene lookup returns CDR1 LGHNA and CDR2 YNFKEQ. The CDR3 length is 15 residues. V was trimmed by 3 bases and J by 4 bases, leaving 13 bases between them. The DNA for the CDR3 is TGTGCCAGCAGCCAGGGCCCGGAGGTTTACAATGAGCAGTTCTTC. It specifies CASSQGPEVYNEQFF.

The chain uses TRBV28 and TRBJ2-7, with a weak D call TRBD2 (5 bases). The V gene lost 6 bases and the J gene lost 4 bases, with 16 bases spanning the gap. Germline lookup yields CDR1 MDHEN and CDR2 SYDVKM. The CDR3 totals 14 residues. CDR3 sequence (DNA): TGTGCCAGCAGCCGGACTTCTCGGCCTTACGAGCAGTACTTC. Protein: CASSRTSRPYEQYF.

The chain is built from TRBV2 and TRBJ1-2, with 9 bases lining up with TRBD1. From germline, CDR1 is SNHLY and CDR2 FYNNEI. This CDR3 is built from 15 residues. The trim removed 7 bases at V and 4 bases at J, leaving 10 bases unmatched. This chain's CDR3 is CASTPSTGGPYGYTF. In nucleotides, the CDR3 is TGTGCCAGCACCCCTTCTACAGGGGGCCCCTATGGCTACACCTTC. Based on the CDR3 plus reference TRBV2 and TRBJ1-2, the full variable domain is EPEVTQTPSHQVTQMGQEVILRCVPISNHLYFYWYRQILGQKVEFLVSFYNNEISEKSEIFDDQFSVERPDGSNFTLKIRSTKLEDSAMYFCASTPSTGGPYGYTFGSGTRLTVV.

V usage is TRBV5-1 and J usage is TRBJ1-4, with a possible D match to TRBD1 (6 bases). In germline, CDR1 is SGHRS, CDR2 YFSETQ. V gave up 5 bases and J gave up 8 bases, with 16 bases separating them. This CDR3 comprises 14 residues. CDR3 sequence (DNA): TGCGCCAGCAGTCTGGGTAGGGGGACGGAAAAACTGTTTTTT. This codes for CASSLGRGTEKLFF. The entire variable domain, with the rest obtained from reference TRBV5-1 and TRBJ1-4, is as follows: KAGVTQTPRYLIKTRGQQVTLSCSPISGHRSVSWYQQTPGQGLQFLFEYFSETQRNKGNFPGRFSGRQFSNSRSEMNVSTLELGDSALYLCASSLGRGTEKLFFGSGTQLSVL.

The rearrangement links TRBV7-6 to TRBJ1-1, with TRBD1 matching over 10 bases. The germline gives CDR1 SGHVS, CDR2 FNYEAQ. V dropped 5 bases and J dropped 5; count of bases not matched to a gene: 8. CDR3 size: 15 residues. The CDR3 DNA reads TGTGCCAGCAGCCTCCTAGGGACAGGGGAGACTGAAGCTTTCTTT. Protein sequence: CASSLLGTGETEAFF.

V gene TRBV5-1 combines with J gene TRBJ2-2; 9 bases align to TRBD1. Germline V gives CDR1 SGHRS, CDR2 YFSETQ. There are 17 residues in the CDR3. The ends lost 0 bases at V and 0 bases at J; junction bases unmatched: 3. The CDR3 is CASSLADRGANTGELFF. In DNA, the CDR3 is TGCGCCAGCAGCTTGGCCGACAGGGGGGCGAACACCGGGGAGCTGTTTTTT.

The chain combines TRBV5-5 with TRBJ1-1; D is possibly TRBD1 (6 bases). In germline, CDR1 is SGHKS, CDR2 YYEKEE (reference sequence). V was shortened by 4 bases and J by 8 bases, with 9 bases between the two germline ends. This CDR3 is 11 amino acids long. In DNA, the CDR3 is TGTGCCAGCAGCCTAGGGACAGAAGCTTTCTTT. Translation gives CASSLGTEAFF.

V is TRBV9 and J is TRBJ2-3; D possibly corresponds to TRBD1 (6 bases). V lost 4 bases, J lost 6 bases, and 18 bases lay in between. This CDR3 comprises 15 residues. Germline V lookup: CDR1 SGDLS, CDR2 YYNGEE. CDR3 loop: CASSLLLGARDTQYF. CDR3 nucleotide sequence: TGTGCCAGCAGCCTACTTTTGGGGGCTCGGGATACGCAGTATTTT.

The rearrangement joins TRBV6-5 to TRBJ2-7; D may be TRBD1 (5 bases). This CDR3 comprises 13 residues. V was clipped by 8 bases and J by 0 bases, with 11 bases between them. Germline V gene data show CDR1 as MNHEY and CDR2 as SVGAGI. CDR3 protein: CASSRQTSYEQYV. CDR3 sequence (DNA): TGTGCCAGCTCTAGACAGACCTCCTACGAGCAGTACGTC.